This T cell receptor beta chain was documented in a study of Ad26.COV2.S vaccination and SARS-CoV-2 variants (dated by TCRdb to 2020 to 2023). Broadly, across the study: Vaccine-arm donors were drawn from COV1001, a multicentre, randomized, double-blind, placebo-controlled phase I-IIa trial of Ad26.COV2.S in healthy adults. Ad26.COV2.S was administered intramuscularly at 5 x 10^10 or 1 x 10^11 viral particles, either as a single shot or as two shots given 56 days apart. TCRbeta repertoire sequencing was used to assess the specificity and breadth of SARS-CoV-2-reactive T cell receptors after Ad26.COV2.S vaccination. The TCR-sequenced set comprised about 32 samples: roughly 19 Ad26.COV2.S vaccine recipients, 5 placebo recipients and 8 SARS-CoV-2 convalescent individuals. Trial participants were randomized into five groups of five: low-dose or high-dose Ad26.COV2.S given once or twice, or placebo on both occasions. Blinding of investigators to trial group allocation was maintained during experiments and outcome assessment.

Spanning cysteine to phenylalanine, the CDR3 consists of 15 amino acids. The DNA shown is the 45-base CDR3, in frame from base 1. V is clipped by 0 bases and J by 0 bases, and the sequence between their germline boundaries is 9 bases long. Sequences SGHRS (CDR1) and YFSETQ (CDR2) are obtained from the germline V gene. The immunoSEQ Assay was the method used to sequence TCRbeta CDR3 regions. After extraction, genomic DNA underwent amplification by bias-controlled multiplex PCR, followed by high-throughput sequencing. The authors' pipeline ran thus. Collapsing and filtering of sequences were performed to quantify the absolute abundance of each unique TCRbeta CDR3 region. Usable DNA was measured by amplifying reference genes present in all nucleated cells, and TCRbeta template counts were normalized to that usable DNA to estimate T cell fraction. Repertoire TCRs were annotated as SARS-CoV-2-specific by exact matching of V gene, CDR3 amino acid sequence and J gene to a known reactive TCR set. The reference SARS-CoV-2 TCR set was obtained from MIRA and was filtered for enrichment in COVID-19-positive ImmuneCODE repertoires, whereby public or cross-reactive TCRs were removed. Based on the MIRA antigens, annotated TCRs were further analysed at the level of specific ORF or position within ORF. Breadth was defined as annotated unique rearrangements over total unique productive rearrangements; depth was the summed frequency of those rearrangements. Group comparisons of TCR breadth used two-sided Wilcoxon rank-sum tests. In its TCRdb copy, this immuneACCESS table keeps in-frame sequences only and misses some clones. Where compared with another copy, unresolved V genes explain less than half of these, and the others have no known cause. The D gene and trimming were derived from the DNA, and the V and J assignments and clone size from that table. Across this sample there are fewer than 600,000 clones, with about 88% seen only once. About 1.5% of the sample rests with the top ten.

Notes on this clone: There is no known antigen for this receptor. One base away there is no much larger clone; base qualities are not given.

The treatment or condition label on this specimen signifies: about 20 received Ad26.COV2.S at low or high dose, single or two shots; about five received placebo; per-sample allocation not given. Repertoires of vaccine and placebo recipients were sequenced from samples taken on day 63 after the first injection. Between 29 July and 7 August 2020, Cohort 1b enrolled approximately 26 adults aged 18-55 years at one site in Boston, USA. Ad26.COV2.S was a replication-incompetent adenovirus type 26 vector expressing a prefusion-stabilized SARS-CoV-2 spike protein from the original Wuhan strain. Study-wide conclusions, independent of this receptor: The study was not powered for comparison of responses between vaccine doses or regimens. Higher spike-specific TCR breadth was observed in Ad26.COV2.S recipients than in placebo recipients (P = 0.0014). After vaccination, spike-specific CD8+ and CD4+ T cell responses were reported to show substantial breadth. The authors noted that total T cell responses may have been underestimated by the TCR breadth and depth analyses. Non-spike TCR breadth was comparable between vaccine and placebo recipients, consistent with the vaccine containing only spike.

The receptor was derived from a person aged 18-65 years who received the Ad26.COV2.S COVID-19 vaccine or a placebo. The input for sequencing was peripheral blood, taken in a trial of Ad26.COV2.S vaccine versus placebo. The chain employs TRBV5-1 and TRBJ1-1; the D segment cannot be called with confidence. The nucleotide sequence reads as follows: TGCGCCAGCAGCTTGGGCCACCCCATGAACACTGAAGCTTTCTTT. Translation gives CASSLGHPMNTEAFF.